The 25 T cell receptor beta chains listed next were all sequenced from one sample in a study of vaccination effects on CD4 cells after COVID-19. Their recognized antigens are unknown. Profiled with immunoSEQ multiplex PCR; TCRdb holds only in-frame clones, not every one. The sample yields 35,000 to 55,000 clones, approximately 77% seen once. Following culture for around 10 days, CD4+ T cells were isolated. Participants completed two doses of the BNT162b2 or mRNA-1273 vaccine. Material: CD4+ T cells from PBMCs cultured without peptide, obtained after COVID-19 vaccination. All receptors derive from a human donor who received a COVID-19 vaccine.

This clone is medium-sized. The chain carries TRBV11-3 and TRBJ1-1; D perhaps matches TRBD1 (5 bases). Germline V gene data show CDR1 as SGHNT and CDR2 as YENEEA. V was pared by 2 bases and J by 4 bases, with 14 bases between. The CDR3 loop spans 15 amino acids. The CDR3 protein is CASSLIQGFCTEAFF. The CDR3 DNA is TGTGCCAGCAGCTTAATCCAGGGTTTTTGCACTGAAGCTTTCTTT.

This sequence joins TRBV5-1 and TRBJ1-1; D not certain. Looked up from germline, CDR1 is SGHRS and CDR2 is YFSETQ. The CDR3 runs to 13 residues. Trimming pared 0 bases from V and 5 bases from J, leaving 8 bases between. CDR3 protein: CASSLAAATEAFF. As DNA, the CDR3 is TGCGCCAGCAGCTTGGCCGCTGCTACTGAAGCTTTCTTT.

The chain has TRBV2 and TRBJ2-1; a weak D match, TRBD2 (6 bases). The CDR3 extends over 12 amino acids. V lost 6 bases to trimming and J lost 6 bases, with 9 bases between them. The V gene's germline CDR1 is SNHLY and CDR2 FYNNEI. CDR3 in DNA: TGTGCCAGCAGATTCGGGGGCAATGAGCAGTTCTTC. Protein: CASRFGGNEQFF.

The chain is built from TRBV6-1 and TRBJ2-5; D possibly corresponds to TRBD1 (5 bases). V was trimmed by 1 base and J by 5 bases, leaving 14 bases between them. This CDR3 spans 15 amino acids. Germline loops: CDR1 MNHNS, CDR2 SASEGT. CDR3 coding DNA: TGTGCCAGCAGTGAAGTGGGGTTGGCAGGGGAGACCCAGTACTTC. It specifies CASSEVGLAGETQYF.

This clone was seen only a few times. The genes are TRBV6-5 and TRBJ2-2; 7 bases fit TRBD2. After removal of 2 bases from V and 5 bases from J, the junction contained 5 bases not matched to a gene. This CDR3 is built from 15 residues. From germline, CDR1 is MNHEY and CDR2 SVGAGI. CDR3 protein: CASSYAGVVTGELFF. The CDR3, as DNA: TGTGCCAGCAGTTACGCGGGAGTAGTTACCGGGGAGCTGTTTTTT.

This sequence joins TRBV28 and TRBJ2-5; TRBD1 agrees at 9 bases. CDR3 length equals 15 residues. The trim removed 3 bases at V and 5 bases at J, leaving 7 bases unmatched. Germline-derived CDR1 and CDR2 are MDHEN and SYDVKM. The CDR3 sequence is CASSLWDRERETQYF. For the CDR3, the DNA is TGTGCCAGCAGTTTGTGGGACAGGGAGAGGGAGACCCAGTACTTC.

This chain connects TRBV2 to TRBJ1-2, with unresolved D. CDR1 and CDR2 from the germline V gene are SNHLY and FYNNEI. Between the trimmed V and J ends, which lost 6 bases and 5 bases, there was a span of 10 bases. The CDR3 runs to 12 residues. The CDR3 loop reads CASSSDSYGYTF. The CDR3 coding sequence is TGTGCCAGCAGCTCGGATTCATATGGCTACACCTTC. Together with reference TRBV2 and TRBJ1-2, the CDR3 gives the full variable domain: EPEVTQTPSHQVTQMGQEVILRCVPISNHLYFYWYRQILGQKVEFLVSFYNNEISEKSEIFDDQFSVERPDGSNFTLKIRSTKLEDSAMYFCASSSDSYGYTFGSGTRLTVV.

The chain has TRBV19 and TRBJ1-2; a possible D gene is TRBD1 (5 bases). The CDR3 has 13 residues. The V gene lost 5 bases and the J gene lost 7 bases, with 14 bases spanning the gap. The germline V gene encodes CDR1 LNHDA and CDR2 SQIVND (reference sequence). The chain's CDR3 is CASSPEGRGGYTF. CDR3 sequence (DNA): TGTGCCAGTAGTCCGGAGGGAAGGGGTGGCTACACCTTC.

The V and J genes are TRBV5-8 and TRBJ2-2, with D perhaps TRBD1 (6 bases). The V end lost 4 bases, the J end lost 5 bases, and 15 bases lay between the germline ends. Per germline, CDR1 SGHTS and CDR2 YDEGEE. The CDR3 spans 15 residues. The CDR3 region has the DNA TGTGCCAGCAGCCGTCAGGGACAAAGGACCGGGGAGCTGTTTTTT. Residues: CASSRQGQRTGELFF.

This chain uses TRBV6-5 with TRBJ2-7, with D possibly being TRBD1 (6 bases). Germline assignment: CDR1 MNHEY and CDR2 SVGAGI. This CDR3 region has 16 residues. Trimming took 4 bases from V and 2 from J, leaving 18 bases between them. DNA for the CDR3: TGTGCCAGCAGTTTCACCCCCACAGGGATCCCCTACGAGCAGTACTTC. Translated, it gives CASSFTPTGIPYEQYF.

The rearrangement links TRBV27 to TRBJ2-7; 11 bases match TRBD2. The CDR3 has 18 residues. With 3 bases clipped from V and 0 bases from J, the junction kept 10 bases outside the gene matches. Germline CDR1 is MNHEY and CDR2 is SMNVEV (reference sequence). The chain's CDR3 is CASSFLFPTSGSSYEQYF. As DNA, the CDR3 is TGTGCCAGCAGTTTCCTGTTTCCTACTAGCGGGAGCTCCTACGAGCAGTACTTC.

The V call is TRBV9, the J call TRBJ2-1; 7 nucleotides agree with TRBD1. V was clipped by 0 bases and J by 4 bases; unmatched bases: 13. Germline assignment: CDR1 SGDLS and CDR2 YYNGEE. The CDR3 is 18 amino acids. This CDR3 is CASSVGTGGSLGYNEQFF. The CDR3, as DNA: TGTGCCAGCAGCGTAGGGACAGGAGGATCCTTGGGGTACAATGAGCAGTTCTTC.

V is TRBV2 and J is TRBJ1-5; TRBD1 matches at 7 bases. The CDR3 is 15 amino acids. Trimming removed 2 bases from V and 2 bases from J; junction bases left unmatched: 3. Germline CDR1 and CDR2: SNHLY and FYNNEI. DNA of the CDR3: TGTGCCAGCAGTGAACAGGGGGAAGGCAATCAGCCCCAGCATTTT. Residues: CASSEQGEGNQPQHF. Complete variable domain (other parts from reference TRBV2 and TRBJ1-5): EPEVTQTPSHQVTQMGQEVILRCVPISNHLYFYWYRQILGQKVEFLVSFYNNEISEKSEIFDDQFSVERPDGSNFTLKIRSTKLEDSAMYFCASSEQGEGNQPQHFGDGTRLSIL.

This clone is a singleton in its sample. The J gene is TRBJ1-2, the V gene TRBV7-9; maybe TRBD1 (5 bases). The ends were cut back, 2 bases at V and 5 bases at J, with 15 bases in the middle. Germline CDR1 reads SEHNR; CDR2 reads FQNEAQ (reference sequence). CDR3 length: 15 amino acids. The CDR3, as DNA: TGTGCCAGCAGCTTAAGTCGGGGCAGGCGGTATGGCTACACCTTC. It encodes CASSLSRGRRYGYTF.

The chain joins TRBV10-1 to TRBJ1-1; D unclear. Germline V gene data show CDR1 as WNHNN and CDR2 as SYGVQD (reference sequence). CDR3 length: 12 amino acids. The germline V and J ends were trimmed by 5 bases and 2 bases, with 6 bases remaining between them. The CDR3 DNA reads as TGCGCCAGCAGTCTCAGAAACACTGAAGCTTTCTTT. Translating it yields CASSLRNTEAFF.

This clone was seen many times. V is TRBV6-1 and J is TRBJ2-5, with TRBD2 identical over 12 bases. V was pared by 2 bases and J by 2 bases, with 0 bases of the junction left unmatched. CDR3 size: 15 residues. Looked up from germline, CDR1 is MNHNS and CDR2 is SASEGT. The CDR3 protein is CASSELAGGQETQYF. The CDR3, as DNA: TGTGCCAGCAGTGAACTAGCGGGGGGGCAAGAGACCCAGTACTTC.

The chain combines TRBV2 with TRBJ2-5; D remains ambiguous. The CDR3 has 13 amino acids. V was shortened by 7 bases and J by 0 bases, with 9 bases between the two germline ends. In germline, CDR1 is SNHLY, CDR2 FYNNEI. The CDR3 loop is CASKRVDQETQYF. The CDR3 bases are TGTGCCAGCAAAAGGGTAGACCAAGAGACCCAGTACTTC.

The chain carries TRBV27 and TRBJ1-1, with TRBD1 matching over 7 bases. Germline CDR1 is MNHEY and CDR2 is SMNVEV (reference sequence). The CDR3 length is 15 residues. The J segment lost 4 bases and the V segment lost 5 bases, leaving 10 bases of the junction unmatched. This CDR3 reads CASSLGQVAGTEAFF. The DNA for the CDR3 is TGTGCCAGCAGTCTAGGACAGGTAGCGGGCACTGAAGCTTTCTTT.

The chain has TRBV7-8 and TRBJ2-3; D is tentatively TRBD1 or TRBD2 (5 bases each). Trimming took off 5 bases at V and 3 bases at J, with 15 bases between the two ends. The CDR3 runs 15 residues. The germline V gene encodes CDR1 SGHVS and CDR2 FQNEAQ. CDR3 DNA: TGTGCCAGCAGCCTCGGGACGGGATTAACAGATACGCAGTATTTT. The encoded protein is CASSLGTGLTDTQYF.

The chain couples TRBV20-1 to TRBJ1-1; the match to TRBD1 covers 7 bases. Trimming at V came to 5 bases and at J to 7 bases, leaving 4 bases not matched to a gene. CDR3 length: 11 amino acids. In germline, CDR1 is DFQATT, CDR2 SNEGSKA (reference sequence). This CDR3 reads CSAVTGVEAFF. The CDR3 coding sequence is TGCAGTGCTGTCACAGGGGTTGAAGCTTTCTTT.

Only a few counts were recorded for this clone. The rearrangement joins TRBV4-1 to TRBJ2-2; 13 bases map to TRBD2. Germline V lookup: CDR1 MGHRA, CDR2 YSYEKL. This CDR3 has 19 amino acids. V trimming: 1 base; J trimming: 1 base; junction bases outside the gene matches: 6. In DNA, the CDR3 is TGCGCCAGCAGCCAAGGGGGGGGACTAGCGGGACGGAACACCGGGGAGCTGTTTTTT. This codes for CASSQGGGLAGRNTGELFF.

The J gene is TRBJ1-6, the V gene TRBV27; D is undetermined. This CDR3 is built from 15 residues. V was shortened by 3 bases and J by 3 bases, with 9 bases between the two germline ends. CDR1 and CDR2 from the germline V gene are MNHEY and SMNVEV (reference sequence). CDR3 bases: TGTGCCAGCAGTTTTGAGGGCTTCTATAATTCACCCCTCCACTTT. This translates into CASSFEGFYNSPLHF.

The genes are TRBV12-5 and TRBJ2-1; the match to TRBD2 covers 8 bases. CDR3 length equals 17 residues. The J segment lost 5 bases and the V segment lost 0 bases, leaving 9 bases of the junction unmatched. The germline CDR1 and CDR2 sequences are LGHNT and FRNRAP. The CDR3 DNA is TGTGCTAGTGGTTTGGTTCTGGGACTAGATAAAAACAATGAGCAGTTCTTC. It translates to CASGLVLGLDKNNEQFF.

The J gene is TRBJ2-1, the V gene TRBV19; 9 positions agree with TRBD2. V lost 7 bases and J lost 10; bases outside the gene matches: 2. Germline CDR1 LNHDA, CDR2 SQIVND (reference sequence). CDR3 size: 11 residues. CDR3 in amino acids: CASKTSGEQFF. CDR3 bases: TGTGCCAGTAAGACTAGCGGAGAGCAGTTCTTC. The full variable domain, completed using reference TRBV19 and TRBJ2-1, is DGGITQSPKYLFRKEGQNVTLSCEQNLNHDAMYWYRQDPGQGLRLIYYSQIVNDFQKGDIAEGYSVSREKKESFPLTVTSAQKNPTAFYLCASKTSGEQFFGPGTRLTVL.

This rearrangement joins TRBV18 to TRBJ1-2; no reliable D call. Trimming removed 2 bases at V and 5 bases at J, with 9 bases between. The CDR3 extends over 13 amino acids. Germline CDR1 reads KGHSH; CDR2 reads LQKENI. The CDR3 DNA is TGTGCCAGCTCACCAGGGCAGCTGTATGGCTACACCTTC. Translating it yields CASSPGQLYGYTF.